This record looks at one T cell receptor beta chain sequence and its context. This clonotype was observed many times. The antigen it binds to is not known. Per-base qualities were not stored, and no clone one base away is much larger. This specimen comes from a study of T cells in Graves' hyperthyroidism and ophthalmopathy (dated by TCRdb to between 2018 and 2021). Describing the broader study: Peripheral blood samples were taken at initial diagnosis, before any treatment was given. To identify TCR V-J signatures that set the groups apart, the researchers used a discovery cohort of more than 95 patients, made up of 40 to 45 with Graves' ophthalmopathy and some 56 with stable Graves' hyperthyroidism. An independent validation cohort of under 20 hyperthyroidism patients and approximately 17 patients who later progressed to ophthalmopathy tested prospective prediction of ophthalmopathy. The 100 or so discovery patients were divided at random into training and test sets in a 7:3 ratio. In six Graves' hyperthyroidism patients, the study also compared T-cell repertoires from thyroid tissue with T-cell repertoires from blood. After sampling, hyperthyroidism patients received methimazole starting at 30 mg daily, and ophthalmopathy patients received high-dose intravenous methylprednisolone. TCR Vbeta CDR3 sequencing of around 130 peripheral blood samples (roughly 43 ophthalmopathy, 75 hyperthyroidism and roughly 17 progressor patients) is reported in the paper. Broader findings and caveats from the paper: In validation, the model predicted progression to ophthalmopathy a median of about 6.5 months before onset, with about 70% sensitivity and roughly 73% specificity. Ophthalmopathy was separated from stable hyperthyroidism by a 13 V-J signature model, with about 86% sensitivity and approximately 84% specificity obtained in cross-validation and 80%/75% obtained in testing. No statistical method was used to set the sample size in advance, and investigators knew the group allocation. Most expanded thyroid clonotypes (frequency above 0.001) were also detected in blood, suggesting blood repertoires may reflect thyroid immune responses.

The TCR beta CDR3 regions were amplified from the RNA transcripts. The TCR CDR3 was subjected to a first round of RT-PCR using the HTBI primer set and the Qiagen OneStep RT-PCR kit. A second multiplex PCR round built the libraries, followed by size selection and purification. Sequencing of the libraries was done on an Illumina HiSeq2000 using paired-end 100 bp reads. The original pipeline was this. SOAPnuke was used to process the raw data, with reads discarded if the reads contained adapters or uncalled bases, had a mean Phred below 15, or lacked an exact constant-primer or identifier match. COPE v1.2.5 was used to merge the high-quality paired reads, and each unique nucleotide sequence was defined as a clonotype. MiTCR v1.1 was used to align the clonotypes against IMGT TRBV, TRBD and TRBJ reference segments. The analysis included only V-J combinations with a frequency above 0.0001, which together covered 99% to 99.2% of the repertoires. A TCS score was defined as the ratio between F50 (clonal expansion) and ExV (chaos), using BLOSUM62-based TCRdist between CDR3 peptides within each V-J. Welch's t-statistics and random forest reduced roughly 540 V-J features to 10 to 15, which were used in a naive Bayes classifier (R e1071). The public reads were reprocessed in TCRdb via fastp at Q25 and MiXCR, keeping in-frame beta chains. Rows with one shared CDR3 protein collapse into an entry with the most common genes and DNA. These V and J calls are TCRdb output, not the study's own analysis. The sample contains some 770,000 distinct CDR3 sequences, about a sixth of them found a single time. Roughly 8% of the sample is taken by the ten largest.

Here V drops 8 bases and J drops 1 base, and the junction holds 1 base not matched to any gene. CDR1 ENHRY and CDR2 SYGVKD are derived from the germline V gene. Measured from the cysteine to the phenylalanine, the CDR3 is 12 residues long. The sequence is cut down to CDR3 DNA, 36 bases in frame from base 1. Graves' hyperthyroidism was defined as stable when no progression to ophthalmopathy occurred over 18 months of follow-up. Hyperthyroidism patients were newly diagnosed, with disease duration under 2 months, and aged 18 to 65 years. Any patient with an uncontrolled infection, another autoimmune disease, pregnancy or lactation was excluded. Diagnoses were established on the basis of clinical symptoms, serum thyroxine and TRAb, thyroid ultrasound, and orbital computed tomography. PBMCs were isolated from about 10 ml of fresh peripheral blood by Ficoll-Paque density gradient centrifugation. Total RNA was extracted with Trizol reagent, and quality was checked on an Agilent 2100 Bioanalyzer.

The sample comprised blood. The chain is encoded by TRBV10-3 joined to TRBJ2-5; 7 of the junction bases match TRBD1. This receptor was taken from a man aged 18-30 years with Graves' hyperthyroidism. CDR3 sequence: CAIGDSQETQYF. The nucleotide sequence is given as TGTGCCATCGGGGACAGCCAAGAGACCCAGTACTTC.